The 30 T cell receptor beta chains in this list originate from one sample, sequenced in a study of blood T cell repertoires in COVID-19. Only in-frame clones appear in the TCRdb table, and some are missing; sequencing was by immunoSEQ multiplex PCR. The table shows hundreds of thousands of clones, with around nine tenths occurring only once. The sequenced sample consisted of PBMCs or T cells enriched from blood (not recorded which). The receptor set was obtained from a woman aged 30 to 39 who had recovered from COVID-19.

This rearrangement joins TRBV7-9 to TRBJ1-2, with D maybe TRBD1 (6 bases). Trimming removed 2 bases from V and 7 bases from J, with 14 bases in between. Germline lookup yields CDR1 SEHNR and CDR2 FQNEAQ (reference sequence). The CDR3 is 14 amino acids. The CDR3 DNA is TGTGCCAGCAGCTTATTGTACAGGGTTGGTGGCTACACCTTC. Its protein product is CASSLLYRVGGYTF. Together with reference TRBV7-9 and TRBJ1-2, the CDR3 gives the full variable domain: DTGVSQNPRHKITKRGQNVTFRCDPISEHNRLYWYRQTLGQGPEFLTYFQNEAQLEKSRLLSDRFSAERPKGSFSTLEIQRTEQGDSAMYLCASSLLYRVGGYTFGSGTRLTVV.

CDR3 sequence reads: CASAGTSKRQNIQYF. DNA of the CDR3: TGTGCCAGCGCGGGGACTAGTAAAAGGCAAAACATTCAGTACTTC. The chain carries TRBV6-5 and TRBJ2-4; 8 nucleotides agree with TRBD2. With V trimmed by 8 bases and J by 5 bases, 11 bases remained unmatched. This CDR3 is built from 15 residues. CDR1 is MNHEY and CDR2 is SVGAGI in the germline V gene.

The chain couples TRBV6-5 to TRBJ1-3; 8 bases are a match to TRBD1. V gave up 5 bases and J gave up 5 bases; unmatched junction bases: 8. This CDR3 region has 15 residues. Looked up from germline, CDR1 is MNHEY and CDR2 is SVGAGI. The CDR3 region is CASSKLRQGRNTIYF. CDR3 bases: TGTGCCAGCAGTAAGCTGAGACAGGGGAGAAACACCATATATTTT.

The chain is built from TRBV11-2 and TRBJ1-2, with 8 bases aligning to TRBD1. This CDR3 region has 13 residues. The V gene's germline CDR1 is SGHAT and CDR2 FQNNGV. The V gene end was trimmed by 5 bases and the J gene end by 2 bases; junction bases not matched to a gene: 1. CDR3 region: CASSRDRNYGYTF. CDR3 DNA: TGTGCCAGCAGCCGGGACAGGAACTATGGCTACACCTTC.

This clone was seen just once. The genes are TRBV19 and TRBJ2-6; 11 bases map to TRBD1. Germline V lookup: CDR1 LNHDA, CDR2 SQIVND (reference sequence). The CDR3 contains 18 residues. The J segment lost 0 bases and the V segment lost 7 bases, leaving 8 bases of the junction unmatched. The CDR3 coding sequence is TGTGCCAGTACCGAGACGGGACAGGGGGTCTCTGGGGCCAACGTCCTGACTTTC. This translates into CASTETGQGVSGANVLTF.

The rearrangement joins TRBV28 to TRBJ2-7, with 7 bases aligning to TRBD1. The V gene end was trimmed by 6 bases and the J gene end by 2 bases; junction bases not matched to a gene: 7. CDR3 length equals 14 residues. The germline CDR1 and CDR2 sequences are MDHEN and SYDVKM. This chain's CDR3 is CASRKTGTAYEQYF. In nucleotides, the CDR3 is TGTGCCAGCAGAAAGACCGGGACAGCCTACGAGCAGTACTTC.

The V gene is TRBV27, the J gene TRBJ2-1, with TRBD2 matching 12 bases. CDR1 is MNHEY and CDR2 is SMNVEV in the germline V gene (reference sequence). V was pared by 4 bases and J by 2 bases, with 15 bases of the junction left unmatched. There are 20 residues in the CDR3. The chain's CDR3 is CASSSPGRVTSGRTYNEQFF. DNA of the CDR3: TGTGCCAGCAGTTCCCCCGGGAGGGTGACTAGCGGGAGAACCTACAATGAGCAGTTCTTC.

This clone is a singleton in its sample. The rearrangement uses TRBV7-3 and TRBJ1-6; D is perhaps TRBD1 (5 bases). The CDR3 covers 15 residues. Trimming left V 0 bases short and J 10 bases short, with 13 bases between. From germline, CDR1 is SGHTA and CDR2 FQGTGA. The DNA of the CDR3 is TGTGCCAGCAGCTTAACGGGGGGAAATCAATCACCCCTCCACTTT. Protein sequence: CASSLTGGNQSPLHF.

This clone was seen only once. The chain couples TRBV11-2 to TRBJ2-5, with 13 nucleotides matching TRBD2. The V segment lost 2 bases and the J segment 5 bases; nucleotides outside the gene matches: 11. The CDR3 runs 18 residues. Germline V gene data show CDR1 as SGHAT and CDR2 as FQNNGV. CDR3 sequence reads: CASSLFRTSGSEGETQYF. DNA for the CDR3: TGTGCCAGCAGCTTATTTCGGACTAGCGGGAGTGAGGGGGAGACCCAGTACTTC.

The V gene is TRBV5-1, the J gene TRBJ1-1, with D possibly matching TRBD1 (5 bases). The CDR3 has 13 amino acids. V shed 8 bases and J shed 0 bases, with 11 bases lying between them. The germline gives CDR1 SGHRS, CDR2 YFSETQ. The CDR3: CASRGLMNTEAFF. The CDR3 DNA reads TGCGCCAGTAGGGGACTGATGAACACTGAAGCTTTCTTT. The complete variable domain, with remaining parts taken from reference TRBV5-1 and TRBJ1-1, reads KAGVTQTPRYLIKTRGQQVTLSCSPISGHRSVSWYQQTPGQGLQFLFEYFSETQRNKGNFPGRFSGRQFSNSRSEMNVSTLELGDSALYLCASRGLMNTEAFFGQGTRLTVV.

The V call is TRBV15, the J call TRBJ2-3, with 14 positions matching TRBD2. J gave up 5 bases and V 4 bases, and 8 bases lay outside the gene matches. The germline V gene encodes CDR1 LNHNV and CDR2 YYDKDF (reference sequence). This CDR3 contains 17 residues. CDR3 sequence: CATSKGTSGSSEDTQYF. CDR3 sequence (DNA): TGTGCCACCAGCAAGGGGACTAGCGGGAGCAGTGAAGATACGCAGTATTTT.

This rearrangement joins TRBV4-1 to TRBJ2-7; 10 bases fit TRBD1. With V trimmed by 0 bases and J by 2 bases, 7 bases remained unmatched. Germline lookup yields CDR1 MGHRA and CDR2 YSYEKL. The CDR3 is 17 residues long. This chain's CDR3 is CASSQDTTGTGAYEQYF. CDR3 coding DNA: TGCGCCAGCAGCCAAGATACGACTGGGACAGGGGCCTACGAGCAGTACTTC.

The chain combines TRBV5-4 with TRBJ1-4, with 9 bases aligning to TRBD1. Germline V gives CDR1 SGHNT, CDR2 YYREEE (reference sequence). The CDR3 spans 16 residues. V dropped 4 bases and J dropped 8; count of bases not matched to a gene: 12. CDR3 sequence (DNA): TGTGCCAGCAGCCCAACGGGACAGGGAATAGGGGAAAAACTGTTTTTT. Translating gives CASSPTGQGIGEKLFF.

In this sample, this clone turned up once. V usage is TRBV12-5 and J usage is TRBJ2-7; perhaps TRBD2 as D (5 bases). Looked up from germline, CDR1 is LGHNT and CDR2 is FRNRAP. V was shortened by 7 bases and J by 4 bases, with 20 bases between the two germline ends. This CDR3 has 15 amino acids. The CDR3 loop reads CASVPDGGPQYEQYF. CDR3 coding DNA: TGTGCTAGTGTCCCTGACGGAGGCCCTCAATACGAGCAGTACTTC.

The chain uses TRBV28 and TRBJ2-5; 11 nucleotides line up with TRBD2. The germline V gene has CDR1 MDHEN and CDR2 SYDVKM. This CDR3 is built from 17 residues. J was trimmed by 4 bases and V by 2 bases; bases with no gene match: 9. Written as DNA, the CDR3 is TGTGCCAGCAGTTTAAGGCCTAGCGGGAGGTCGGGAGAGACCCAGTACTTC. Translating it yields CASSLRPSGRSGETQYF.

The CDR3 DNA follows: TGTGCCAGCAGACCGGGACAGGGGTTGTATAATTCACCCCTCCACTTT. It specifies CASRPGQGLYNSPLHF. This sequence joins TRBV27 and TRBJ1-6; 10 positions match TRBD1. Germline CDR1 is MNHEY and CDR2 is SMNVEV (reference sequence). After removal of 6 bases from V and 4 bases from J, the junction contained 6 bases not matched to a gene. CDR3 length: 16 residues.

This clone was seen only once. The chain carries TRBV4-1 and TRBJ2-3, with 7 bases fitting TRBD2. Trimming removed 1 base from V and 0 bases from J; junction bases left unmatched: 7. Germline V gives CDR1 MGHRA, CDR2 YSYEKL. This CDR3 has 17 residues. The CDR3 here is CASSQVRAGASTDTQYF. The CDR3 DNA sequence: TGCGCCAGCAGCCAAGTTAGGGCGGGAGCTAGCACAGATACGCAGTATTTT.

The genes are TRBV6-1 and TRBJ1-5; no clear D. Trimming stripped 2 bases from V and 6 bases from J, with 11 bases between. Germline V gives CDR1 MNHNS, CDR2 SASEGT. This CDR3 region has 14 residues. CDR3 in DNA: TGTGCCAGCAGTGAAAGAACACGGGGTCAGCCCCAGCATTTT. Translation gives CASSERTRGQPQHF.

The V and J genes are TRBV5-1 and TRBJ2-7, with 10 bases fitting TRBD2. The CDR3 has 14 amino acids. Trimming cost V 4 bases and J 6 bases; bases outside gene matches: 7. Germline V gene data show CDR1 as SGHRS and CDR2 as YFSETQ. The CDR3 protein is CASSRNLAGVEQYF. Written as DNA, the CDR3 is TGCGCCAGCAGCCGAAATCTAGCGGGAGTCGAGCAGTACTTC. The full variable domain, rest sourced from reference TRBV5-1 and TRBJ2-7, is KAGVTQTPRYLIKTRGQQVTLSCSPISGHRSVSWYQQTPGQGLQFLFEYFSETQRNKGNFPGRFSGRQFSNSRSEMNVSTLELGDSALYLCASSRNLAGVEQYFGPGTRLTVT.

This clone was seen more than once but under ten times. The chain links TRBV19 to TRBJ2-2, with TRBD2 matching over 7 bases. Germline V CDR1 and CDR2: LNHDA, SQIVND (reference sequence). The CDR3 runs 13 residues. J lost 6 bases, V lost 5 bases, and 3 bases had no gene match. This chain's CDR3 is CASSSRGAGELFF. The CDR3 DNA reads as TGTGCCAGTAGTTCCCGGGGGGCCGGGGAGCTGTTTTTT.

V gene TRBV7-9 combines with J gene TRBJ1-5; a weak D match, TRBD1 (6 bases). The V end was cut by 1 base, the J end by 3 bases, with 19 bases between. Germline CDR1 SEHNR, CDR2 FQNEAQ (reference sequence). The CDR3 is 18 residues long. In nucleotides, the CDR3 is TGTGCCAGCAGCTTAGACAGGGTACCAACGTATGACAATCAGCCCCAGCATTTT. Translated, it gives CASSLDRVPTYDNQPQHF. Combining the CDR3 with reference TRBV7-9 and TRBJ1-5 gives the whole variable domain DTGVSQNPRHKITKRGQNVTFRCDPISEHNRLYWYRQTLGQGPEFLTYFQNEAQLEKSRLLSDRFSAERPKGSFSTLEIQRTEQGDSAMYLCASSLDRVPTYDNQPQHFGDGTRLSIL.

The J gene is TRBJ1-1, the V gene TRBV5-1; D not certain. The CDR3 runs 15 residues. Germline CDR1 reads SGHRS; CDR2 reads YFSETQ. The V end lost 2 bases, the J end lost 5 bases, and 16 bases lay between the germline ends. CDR3 sequence: CASSFQKGGWTEAFF. CDR3 DNA sequence: TGCGCCAGCAGCTTTCAGAAGGGAGGGTGGACTGAAGCTTTCTTT.

With respect to this clone: The junction differs from germline at one of its ends, possibly a read error. The chain couples TRBV5-4 to TRBJ1-6; D remains ambiguous. The CDR3 is 14 residues long. The germline gives CDR1 SGHNT, CDR2 YYREEE (reference sequence). The CDR3 protein is CASRGYSHNSPLHF. DNA of the CDR3: TGTGCCAGCCGCGGTTACTCCCATAATTCACCCCTCCACTTT.

This sequence joins TRBV7-9 and TRBJ2-1, with TRBD2 as a possible D gene (5 bases). With 5 bases removed from V and 0 bases from J, the gap between germline ends came to 8 bases. Germline V lookup: CDR1 SEHNR, CDR2 FQNEAQ (reference sequence). The CDR3 totals 14 residues. In DNA form, the CDR3 reads TGTGCCAGCAGCCGAGGGCCCTCCTACAATGAGCAGTTCTTC. It encodes CASSRGPSYNEQFF.

This chain joins TRBV7-2 and TRBJ2-7, with 11 bases that match TRBD2. The germline V gene has CDR1 SGHTA and CDR2 FQGNSA. With V trimmed by 2 bases and J by 4 bases, 1 base remained unmatched. This CDR3 spans 14 amino acids. The CDR3 loop reads CASSLRLAGYEQYF. The DNA of the CDR3 is TGTGCCAGCAGCTTACGACTAGCGGGGTACGAGCAGTACTTC.

The V and J genes are TRBV5-5 and TRBJ2-7; 7 bases are shared with TRBD1. This CDR3 is 15 amino acids long. CDR1 and CDR2 (germline): SGHKS, YYEKEE (reference sequence). The ends lost 4 bases at V and 3 bases at J; junction bases unmatched: 10. CDR3 DNA sequence: TGTGCCAGCAGCAAGGACTGGGACAGCATCTACGAGCAGTACTTC. Protein: CASSKDWDSIYEQYF.

V is TRBV19 and J is TRBJ1-2; 10 bases match TRBD1. Germline lookup yields CDR1 LNHDA and CDR2 SQIVND (reference sequence). J lost 5 bases, V lost 7 bases, and 7 bases had no gene match. This CDR3 contains 14 residues. CDR3 residues: CASTWTGQGYGYTF. The CDR3 nucleotides are TGTGCCAGTACCTGGACGGGACAGGGGTATGGCTACACCTTC. The full variable domain, in which reference TRBV19 and TRBJ1-2 provide the parts outside the CDR3, is DGGITQSPKYLFRKEGQNVTLSCEQNLNHDAMYWYRQDPGQGLRLIYYSQIVNDFQKGDIAEGYSVSREKKESFPLTVTSAQKNPTAFYLCASTWTGQGYGYTFGSGTRLTVV.

The J gene is TRBJ2-5, the V gene TRBV28; D remains ambiguous. The CDR3 is made up of 14 amino acids. Germline CDR1 is MDHEN and CDR2 is SYDVKM. V lost 3 bases and J 2 bases, leaving 10 bases between the germline ends. The CDR3 DNA follows: TGTGCCAGCAGTTTTATACCAGATCAAGAGACCCAGTACTTC. Translated: CASSFIPDQETQYF.

This sequence joins TRBV11-3 and TRBJ1-1; D gene ambiguous. The V end lost 1 base, the J end lost 1 base, and 4 bases lay between the germline ends. The CDR3 sequence is 13 residues long. The germline gives CDR1 SGHNT, CDR2 YENEEA. CDR3 amino acids: CASSLVANTEAFF. The CDR3 bases are TGTGCCAGCAGCTTAGTGGCGAACACTGAAGCTTTCTTT.

The sample holds one count of this clone. J is TRBJ2-5 and V is TRBV10-3; 10 bases map to TRBD2. With 1 base clipped from V and 4 bases from J, the junction kept 6 bases outside the gene matches. Germline CDR1 and CDR2: ENHRY and SYGVKD. The CDR3 runs 16 residues. The CDR3 nucleotides read TGTGCCATCAGTGAGTATCCTAGCGGGAGTGGAGAGACCCAGTACTTC. This sequence encodes CAISEYPSGSGETQYF.